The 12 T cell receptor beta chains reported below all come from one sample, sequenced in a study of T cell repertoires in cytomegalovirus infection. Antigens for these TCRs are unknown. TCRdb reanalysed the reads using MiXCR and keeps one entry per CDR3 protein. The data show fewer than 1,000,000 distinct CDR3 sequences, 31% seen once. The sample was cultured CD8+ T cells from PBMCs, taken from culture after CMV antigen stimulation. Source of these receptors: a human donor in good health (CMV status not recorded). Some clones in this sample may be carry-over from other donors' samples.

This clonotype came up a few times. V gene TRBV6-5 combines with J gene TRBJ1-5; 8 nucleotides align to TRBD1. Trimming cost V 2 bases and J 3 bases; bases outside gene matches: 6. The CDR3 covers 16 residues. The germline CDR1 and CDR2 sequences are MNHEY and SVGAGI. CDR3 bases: TGTGCCAGCAGTTACAGCGGACAGGGCCTCAATCAGCCCCAGCATTTT. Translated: CASSYSGQGLNQPQHF.

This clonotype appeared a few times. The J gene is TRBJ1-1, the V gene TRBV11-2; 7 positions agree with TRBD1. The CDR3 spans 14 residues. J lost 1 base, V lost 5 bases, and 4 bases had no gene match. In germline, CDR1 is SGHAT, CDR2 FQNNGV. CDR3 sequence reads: CASSNWTGNTEAFF. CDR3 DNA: TGTGCCAGCAGCAACTGGACAGGGAACACTGAAGCTTTCTTT.

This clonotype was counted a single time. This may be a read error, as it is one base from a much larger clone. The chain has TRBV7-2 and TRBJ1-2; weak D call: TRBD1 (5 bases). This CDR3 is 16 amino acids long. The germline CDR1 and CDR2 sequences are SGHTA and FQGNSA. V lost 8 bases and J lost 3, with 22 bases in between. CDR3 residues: CASATSVTGADYGYTF. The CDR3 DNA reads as TGTGCCAGCGCGACCTCCGTTACCGGGGCTGACTATGGCTACACCTTC.

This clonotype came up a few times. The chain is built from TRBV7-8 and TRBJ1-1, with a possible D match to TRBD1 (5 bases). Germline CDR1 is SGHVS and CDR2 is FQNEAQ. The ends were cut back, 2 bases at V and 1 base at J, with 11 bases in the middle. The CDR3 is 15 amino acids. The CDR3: CASSLFGGANTEAFF. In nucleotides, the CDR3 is TGTGCCAGCAGCTTATTCGGGGGTGCGAACACTGAAGCTTTCTTT.

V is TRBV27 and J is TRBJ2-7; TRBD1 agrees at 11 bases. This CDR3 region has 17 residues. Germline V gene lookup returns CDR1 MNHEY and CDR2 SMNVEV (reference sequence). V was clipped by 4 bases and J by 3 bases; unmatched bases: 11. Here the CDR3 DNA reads TGTGCCAGCAGTTATTCGGCCGGGGACAGGGGGATCTACGAGCAGTACTTC. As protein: CASSYSAGDRGIYEQYF.

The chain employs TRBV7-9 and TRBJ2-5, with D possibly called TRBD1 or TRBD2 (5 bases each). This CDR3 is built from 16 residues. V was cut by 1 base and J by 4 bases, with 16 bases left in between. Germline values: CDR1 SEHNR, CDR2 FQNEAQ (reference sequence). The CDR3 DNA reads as TGTGCCAGCAGCTTAGATGTATGGGGGATCTTAGAGACCCAGTACTTC. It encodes CASSLDVWGILETQYF. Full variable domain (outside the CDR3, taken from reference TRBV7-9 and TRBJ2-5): DTGVSQNPRHKITKRGQNVTFRCDPISEHNRLYWYRQTLGQGPEFLTYFQNEAQLEKSRLLSDRFSAERPKGSFSTLEIQRTEQGDSAMYLCASSLDVWGILETQYFGPGTRLLVL.

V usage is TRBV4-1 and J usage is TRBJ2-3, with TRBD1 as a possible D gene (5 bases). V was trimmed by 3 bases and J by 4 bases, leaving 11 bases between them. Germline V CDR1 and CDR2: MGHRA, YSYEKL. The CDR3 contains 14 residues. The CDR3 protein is CASSHGVGADTQYF. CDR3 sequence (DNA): TGCGCCAGCAGCCATGGGGTAGGGGCAGATACGCAGTATTTT.

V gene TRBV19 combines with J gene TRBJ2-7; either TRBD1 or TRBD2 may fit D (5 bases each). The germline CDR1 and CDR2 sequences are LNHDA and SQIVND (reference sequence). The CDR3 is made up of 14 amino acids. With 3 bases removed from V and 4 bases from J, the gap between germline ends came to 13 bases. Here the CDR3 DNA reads TGTGCCAGTAGTATCGGGACGGCTTCTTACGAGCAGTACTTC. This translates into CASSIGTASYEQYF.

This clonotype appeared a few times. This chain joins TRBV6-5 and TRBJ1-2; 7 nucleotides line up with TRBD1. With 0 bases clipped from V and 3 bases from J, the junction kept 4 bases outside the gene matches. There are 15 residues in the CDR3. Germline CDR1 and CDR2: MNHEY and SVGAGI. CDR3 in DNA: TGTGCCAGCAGTTACTCGACAGGGTCGCACTATGGCTACACCTTC. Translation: CASSYSTGSHYGYTF.

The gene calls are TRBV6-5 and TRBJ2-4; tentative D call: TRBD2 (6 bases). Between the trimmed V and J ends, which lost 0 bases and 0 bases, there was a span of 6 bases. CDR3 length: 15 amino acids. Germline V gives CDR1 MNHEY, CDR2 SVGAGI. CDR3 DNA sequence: TGTGCCAGCAGTTACTCGGGGGGAGCCAAAAACATTCAGTACTTC. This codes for CASSYSGGAKNIQYF.

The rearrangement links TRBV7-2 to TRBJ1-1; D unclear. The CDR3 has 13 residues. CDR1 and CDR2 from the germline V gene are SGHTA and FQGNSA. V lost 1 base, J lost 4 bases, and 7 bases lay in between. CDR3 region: CASSLEEVTEAFF. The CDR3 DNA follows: TGTGCCAGCAGCTTAGAGGAAGTCACTGAAGCTTTCTTT.

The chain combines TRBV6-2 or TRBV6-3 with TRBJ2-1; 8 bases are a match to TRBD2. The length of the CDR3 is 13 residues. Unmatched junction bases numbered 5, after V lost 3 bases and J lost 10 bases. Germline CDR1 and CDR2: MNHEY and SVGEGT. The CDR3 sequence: CASSYLAGSEQFF. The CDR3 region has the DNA TGTGCCAGCAGTTATTTAGCGGGGAGCGAGCAGTTCTTC.